This entry features one T cell receptor beta chain sequence. Antigen specificity is unknown. The germline V and J ends were trimmed by 7 bases and 4 bases, with 19 bases remaining between them. Germline CDR1 reads SNHLY; CDR2 reads FYNNEI. CDR3 length: 15 residues. The time point was: time of PML onset. Between about 15 and 56 months of natalizumab therapy passed before PML developed in these natalizumab-treated patients. This sample was included in a study of multiple sclerosis patients with progressive multifocal leukoencephalopathy. Whole-study findings and limits: Most PML patients had lower entropy, suggesting less diverse TRB repertoires. PML-onset expanded TRB clones were detectable before and during natalizumab therapy.

The survey-level immunoSEQ assay was used. Only in-frame clones appear in the TCRdb table, and some are missing; sequencing was by immunoSEQ multiplex PCR. The sample has roughly 28,000 clones, around 83% seen once. The sequencing here drew on PBMCs, taken from a patient treated with natalizumab. The receptor was derived from a woman aged 25 to 39 with progressive multifocal leukoencephalopathy. The gene calls are TRBV2 and TRBJ1-1; a possible D gene is TRBD1 (6 bases). The CDR3 region is CASTARDIWGTEAFF. CDR3 coding DNA: TGTGCCAGCACCGCAAGGGACATATGGGGCACTGAAGCTTTCTTT.